This T cell receptor (beta chain) was documented in a study of blood T cell repertoires in COVID-19. Overall study: Whether acute or convalescent, the COVID-19 samples came from the United States, Italy and Spain. T cells, B-cell-depleted T cells, or PBMCs provided the cDNA or gDNA that served as material.

Germline values: CDR1 KGHDR, CDR2 SFDVKD. CDR3 size: 19 residues. Trimming took 4 bases from V and 7 from J; bases not matched to a gene: 18. Per the original methods: Estimated nucleated cell counts came from reference gene primer amplification. Clones were sequenced by immunoSEQ multiplex PCR, and TCRdb holds only the in-frame ones, with some missing. That table gives V, J and clone size, and the DNA gave D and trimming. The table shows around 79,000 clones, with more than 85% occurring only once. The source is an older man with active or convalescent COVID-19. The J gene is TRBJ2-1, the V gene TRBV24-1, with TRBD2 matching 10 bases. The specimen sequenced was peripheral blood. The chain's CDR3 is CATSDPTGAGTSALNEQFF. The CDR3, as DNA: TGTGCCACCAGTGACCCAACAGGGGCCGGGACTAGCGCTCTTAATGAGCAGTTCTTC.